The 14 T cell receptor beta chains below were found in one sample sequenced in a study of cytomegalovirus exposure and HLA in healthy donors. 13 Jbeta primers and 60 Vbeta primers were used for the PCR. Sequencing used immunoSEQ multiplex PCR; TCRdb keeps in-frame clones, though not all of them. The sample contains 160,000 or so clones, around 80% of which appear only once. Material: PBMCs. These receptors all come from a female donor in good health and CMV-seronegative.

The gene calls are TRBV2 and TRBJ1-3, with D perhaps TRBD1 (5 bases). V shed 7 bases and J shed 0 bases, with 13 bases lying between them. Germline assignment: CDR1 SNHLY and CDR2 FYNNEI. The CDR3 is 15 amino acids. The CDR3 DNA is TGTGCCAGCACCCTGAGGGGAGGCTCTGGAAACACCATATATTTT. Translation gives CASTLRGGSGNTIYF. The full variable domain, with the rest looked up from reference TRBV2 and TRBJ1-3, is EPEVTQTPSHQVTQMGQEVILRCVPISNHLYFYWYRQILGQKVEFLVSFYNNEISEKSEIFDDQFSVERPDGSNFTLKIRSTKLEDSAMYFCASTLRGGSGNTIYFGEGSWLTVV.

There are many counts of this clone. V gene TRBV11-3 combines with J gene TRBJ2-2, with 12 bases identical to TRBD1. Germline CDR1 is SGHNT and CDR2 is YENEEA. J lost 6 bases, V lost 5 bases, and 4 bases had no gene match. CDR3 length: 15 amino acids. The CDR3 nucleotides read TGTGCCAGCAGCCCCAGGGACAGGGGGCCCGGGGAGCTGTTTTTT. Translation: CASSPRDRGPGELFF.

J is TRBJ2-3 and V is TRBV29-1; 8 bases map to TRBD2. Germline loops: CDR1 SQVTM, CDR2 ANQGSEA. The CDR3 has 14 residues. With 3 bases clipped from V and 3 bases from J, the junction kept 5 bases outside the gene matches. CDR3 region: CSVEGGLGTDTQYF. As DNA, the CDR3 is TGCAGCGTTGAGGGGGGACTAGGGACAGATACGCAGTATTTT.

This clone was seen a single time. The sample carries other DNA sequences with the same CDR3. The V call is TRBV6-1, the J call TRBJ2-7; 11 bases match TRBD1. The CDR3 sequence is 14 residues long. Germline V gene lookup returns CDR1 MNHNS and CDR2 SASEGT. With V trimmed by 5 bases and J by 6 bases, 6 bases remained unmatched. DNA of the CDR3: TGTGCCAGCAGTAAGGACAGGGGGCGCGGCGAGCAGTACTTC. Protein: CASSKDRGRGEQYF.

The chain combines TRBV29-1 with TRBJ1-5; 12 nucleotides match TRBD1. Unmatched junction bases numbered 13, after V lost 7 bases and J lost 6 bases. Germline loops: CDR1 SQVTM, CDR2 ANQGSEA. The CDR3 is 16 residues long. The CDR3, as DNA: TGCAGCGCGTTACTCGGGACAGGGGGCGCGGGTCAGCCCCAGCATTTT. This encodes CSALLGTGGAGQPQHF.

This chain uses TRBV19 with TRBJ1-1; 8 nucleotides align to TRBD1. The CDR3 is 16 amino acids. Looked up from germline, CDR1 is LNHDA and CDR2 is SQIVND (reference sequence). V dropped 5 bases and J dropped 7; count of bases not matched to a gene: 15. The CDR3 coding sequence is TGTGCCAGTAGTGTGGGGCCCGGGACAGGAGGCCTTGAAGCTTTCTTT. It specifies CASSVGPGTGGLEAFF. Based on the CDR3 plus reference TRBV19 and TRBJ1-1, the full variable domain is DGGITQSPKYLFRKEGQNVTLSCEQNLNHDAMYWYRQDPGQGLRLIYYSQIVNDFQKGDIAEGYSVSREKKESFPLTVTSAQKNPTAFYLCASSVGPGTGGLEAFFGQGTRLTVV.

This chain joins TRBV7-2 and TRBJ2-5; TRBD2 agrees at 9 bases. Judging by the DNA end, TRBJ2-7 fits better; the J call may be wrong. Per germline, CDR1 SGHTA and CDR2 FQGNSA. The length of the CDR3 is 14 residues. The CDR3 here is CASKRAGGPGEQYF. The CDR3 coding sequence is TGTGCCAGCAAGAGGGCGGGGGGGCCGGGCGAGCAGTACTTC.

CDR3 sequence: CASSPGTSGSPEQFF. The CDR3 coding sequence is TGTGCCAGCAGCCCCGGGACTAGCGGGAGCCCTGAGCAGTTCTTC. This chain uses TRBV7-3 with TRBJ2-1, with 14 bases matching TRBD2. CDR3 size: 15 residues. Germline V gene lookup returns CDR1 SGHTA and CDR2 FQGTGA. The J segment lost 9 bases and the V segment lost 5 bases, leaving 6 bases of the junction unmatched.

In this sample, this clone turned up a few times. The chain links TRBV6-5 to TRBJ1-4; 7 bases match TRBD1. CDR1 is MNHEY and CDR2 is SVGAGI in the germline V gene. The V segment lost 4 bases and the J segment 9 bases; nucleotides outside the gene matches: 5. This CDR3 contains 13 residues. DNA of the CDR3: TGTGCCAGCAGTTCCCCGGGACAGCAAAAACTGTTTTTT. Amino acids: CASSSPGQQKLFF.

This clone came up once. V usage is TRBV28 and J usage is TRBJ1-2; D perhaps matches TRBD1 (6 bases). Germline CDR1 and CDR2: MDHEN and SYDVKM. The CDR3 length is 14 residues. V lost 7 bases and J 1 base, leaving 13 bases between the germline ends. The CDR3 bases are TGTGCCAGCATCTCCGGGACATATAACTATGGCTACACCTTC. Its protein is CASISGTYNYGYTF.

This clone was seen a handful of times. The V and J genes are TRBV19 and TRBJ2-1; 8 bases map to TRBD1. With V trimmed by 3 bases and J by 5 bases, 6 bases remained unmatched. Germline values: CDR1 LNHDA, CDR2 SQIVND (reference sequence). This CDR3 comprises 15 residues. CDR3 in amino acids: CASSMTGASNNEQFF. The DNA of the CDR3 is TGTGCCAGTAGTATGACAGGGGCAAGTAACAATGAGCAGTTCTTC.

The chain links TRBV5-8 to TRBJ2-1, with TRBD2 matching 10 bases. Germline V CDR1 and CDR2: SGHTS, YDEGEE. V was clipped by 4 bases and J by 4 bases; unmatched bases: 5. The CDR3 length is 15 residues. The chain's CDR3 is CASSLSGRSYNEQFF. Written as DNA, the CDR3 is TGTGCCAGCAGCCTTAGCGGGAGGAGTTACAATGAGCAGTTCTTC.

This chain joins TRBV7-5 and TRBJ2-7; TRBD1 is taken as the D call from the table, unchecked against the DNA. TRBV7-5 is assigned pseudogene status. The CDR3 extends over 14 amino acids. Here the CDR3 DNA reads TGTGCCAGAAGCGATAACACGGACAGTTACGAGCAGTACTTC. Translated: CARSDNTDSYEQYF.

The chain combines TRBV7-8 with TRBJ1-6; unclear D gene. The germline gives CDR1 SGHVS, CDR2 FQNEAQ. The CDR3 consists of 15 residues. Trimming cost V 5 bases and J 7 bases, with 15 bases left between them. This CDR3 reads CASSDGSGRNSPLHF. CDR3 DNA: TGTGCCAGCAGCGACGGTAGCGGGCGGAATTCACCCCTCCACTTT.